This entry describes one TCR beta chain. The data were taken from a study of cytomegalovirus exposure and HLA in healthy donors. The germline V gene encodes CDR1 SGHNT and CDR2 YYREEE (reference sequence). The CDR3 spans 14 residues. V lost 1 base to trimming and J lost 5 bases, with 12 bases between them. The study ran its PCR with 60 Vbeta and 13 Jbeta primers. In the authors' workflow: Counted up in a later analysis, unique TCR beta chains came to 60 million to 95 million, with around 9.9 million shared. Measured with immunoSEQ multiplex PCR; TCRdb has only the in-frame clones, and not every one. V and J calls and clone size follow that table, whereas D and trimming were derived from the DNA. The ten top clones account for less than 3.5%, within a sample of some 150,000 clones.

The chain has TRBV5-4 and TRBJ1-1; unclear D gene. Sequenced: PBMCs. The origin of this receptor is a man aged 35 to 55 in good health and CMV-seronegative. CDR3 region: CASSLTKSGTEAFF. CDR3 DNA sequence: TGTGCCAGCAGCTTGACTAAATCGGGAACTGAAGCTTTCTTT.